The present T cell receptor (beta chain) was sequenced within a study of shared clonotypes between healthy human individuals (dated by TCRdb to 2018 to 2020). For the wider study: The cohort comprised two women and a few men aged 18 to 49 years. For each donor, CD4 naive and CD4 memory were each given three plates, CD8 naive was given two plates, and CD8 memory was given one plate. Blood TCR repertoires of a handful of healthy adults were deeply sequenced to estimate repertoire size and the extent of clonotype sharing between individuals. To increase sequencing depth and limit assay-specific biases, different laboratories used diverse techniques to prepare libraries and sequence TCR repertoires. Per donor, leukapheresis produced somewhere between about 0.9 and 9.5 billion PBMCs.

The donors were healthy, HIV-negative adults with no recently reported acute infections or vaccinations. Only Caucasian adults living in Nashville, Tennessee, USA were represented among the donors. CD4+ T cells were enriched through magnetic negative selection, after which naive cells were positively selected on CD45RA and the remaining negative fraction served as the memory subset. Blood was collected by leukapheresis, and PBMCs were isolated by Ficoll-Histopaque density gradient centrifugation and then cryopreserved in liquid nitrogen vapor phase. Purity and quantity of every magnetically sorted T cell population were checked by analytical flow cytometry. Genomic DNA was isolated from every sorted fraction and measured by UV absorbance on a Nanodrop 2000c. The CDR3 spans 17 residues, from the cysteine through the phenylalanine. Only CDR3 DNA is held: 51 bases, read in frame from base 1. Per the germline V gene (reference sequence), SGHNT is the CDR1 and YYREEE is the CDR2. For this chain, trimming is 6 bases at the V end and 4 bases at the J end, and the number of junction bases without a gene match is 12.

As regards this clone: The antigen it recognizes is unknown. No clone much larger than this one lies a single base away; base qualities are absent.

The full study reports these points: The small number of donors limited the genetic and exposure-history diversity represented. Based on pairwise subsampling, the degree of clonotype sharing among donors was expected to be affected by sequencing depth. Estimated clonotype richness was generally larger for naive than for memory subsets. Incomplete sequencing was indicated by rarefaction of sorted-subset datasets, despite the large sequencing depth. Sampling was restricted to blood, and TCR repertoires in tissue are likely to differ from TCR repertoires in blood. Across a few donors, about 5.2% of naive CD4, approximately 3.6% of naive CD8, roughly 2.2% of memory CD4, and approximately 0.4% of memory CD8 clonotypes were shared. Clonotypes shared by all four sorted-subset donors showed higher generation probabilities than non-shared clonotypes.

Using the deep immunoSEQ assay, TCR CDR3 regions were amplified from genomic DNA by multiplex PCR. Extracted genomic DNA from each cell subset was distributed evenly across all wells of several immunoSEQ 96-well plates, and each plate was treated as a replicate. For sorted subsets, each replicate PCR was loaded with approximately 0.2 ug genomic DNA, equivalent to 25,000 to 35,000 T cell genomes. The purified libraries were quantified using a Qubit 3.0 fluorometer, sized with a Bioanalyzer 2100, and then quantified again using the KAPA Library Quantification kit. Every immunoSEQ 96-well plate was sequenced on a dedicated single-read 150-cycle Illumina NextSeq 550 flow cell. The source study handled its data this way. Because the immunoSEQ output included only junctional sequences and no quality scores, the filtering could not be the same as the filtering used for full-length reads. To assign V/J genes and CDR3, sequences were annotated against IMGT germline references using PyIR, a Python wrapper for IgBLAST v1.9. Reads with weak V/J assignments (E-value above 1e-6), missing CDR3, stop codons, out-of-frame junctions, or ambiguous translated residues were removed. V3J clonotypes were defined by identical inferred V gene, J gene, and CDR3 amino acid sequence. The percentage overlap between two repertoires was calculated by dividing the number of shared unique clonotypes by the size of the smaller repertoire. Repertoire richness was assessed with RTK rarefaction, the Chao1 estimator, and Recon v2.1 estimates of unobserved clonotypes. For all TCRbeta clonotypes obtained by the gDNA method from four donors, generation probabilities were computed with OLGA. TCRdb mirrors the immuneACCESS table, restricted to in-frame sequences. Some clones are absent from its copies; in checked studies, under half trace to an unresolved V gene, and the reason for the others is unknown. That table supplies the V and J calls and clone size; D and trimming were determined from the DNA. Across this sample there are 1,500,000 or so clones, with less than 99% seen only once. Roughly 0.36% of the sample is taken by the ten largest.

The sample taken for sequencing was naive CD4+ T cells sorted from blood. The sample's cell subset or site label is to be understood as: CD45RA+ positively selected. Rearrangement joined TRBV5-4 to TRBJ2-2, and TRBD2 aligns with 10 junction nucleotides. The receptor comes from a man under 40 in good health. The CDR3 region reads CASTIAGGRLGTGELFF. In nucleotides, the sequence is TGTGCCAGCACCATAGCGGGAGGACGGTTGGGCACCGGGGAGCTGTTTTTT.